This T cell receptor (beta chain) was recovered during a study of blood T cell repertoires in COVID-19. Study-level background: Italy, Spain and the United States were the sources of the convalescent and acute COVID-19 samples. PBMCs, B-cell-depleted T cells, or T cells provided the cDNA or gDNA that made up the material.

In the source study's methods: Reference gene primer amplification gave estimated nucleated cell counts. Here immunoSEQ multiplex PCR was the method, and the copy in TCRdb shows in-frame clones only, minus some. D and trimming were read from the DNA, whereas the V and J calls and clone size are those reported in that table. In the table there are more than 90,000 clones, roughly four fifths of which are singletons. The CDR3 contains 12 residues. CDR1 is SNHLY and CDR2 is FYNNEI in the germline V gene. V was pared by 4 bases and J by 6 bases, with 7 bases between. The source is a human donor in a cohort sampled during active COVID-19. The specimen sequenced was peripheral blood. The chain uses TRBV2 and TRBJ1-5; possible D gene TRBD1, 5 bases. The CDR3 spells CASSGGGQPQHF. Written as DNA, the CDR3 is TGTGCCAGCAGTGGGGGGGGTCAGCCCCAGCATTTT.